This passage covers 18 T cell receptor beta chains from one sample sequenced in a study of cytomegalovirus exposure and HLA in healthy donors. A multiplex PCR was run with 60 Vbeta primers and 13 Jbeta primers. The protocol was immunoSEQ multiplex PCR, while the TCRdb copy is restricted to in-frame clones and leaves out a portion. The sample includes about 130,000 clones, 80% seen only once; the top ten take 7% to 9.5%. The material sequenced was PBMCs. The receptors were gathered from a man aged 25-40 years in good health and CMV-seropositive.

V and J are TRBV5-6 and TRBJ2-1; 9 bases match TRBD2. The V segment lost 4 bases and the J segment 4 bases; nucleotides outside the gene matches: 12. CDR1 SGHDT and CDR2 YYEEEE come from the germline V gene. The CDR3 extends over 17 amino acids. Here the CDR3 reads CASSPAGLAGVYNEQFF. The CDR3 DNA reads as TGTGCCAGCAGCCCAGCGGGGTTAGCGGGGGTTTACAATGAGCAGTTCTTC. Complete variable domain (other parts from reference TRBV5-6 and TRBJ2-1): DAGVTQSPTHLIKTRGQQVTLRCSPKSGHDTVSWYQQALGQGPQFIFQYYEEEERQRGNFPDRFSGHQFPNYSSELNVNALLLGDSALYLCASSPAGLAGVYNEQFFGPGTRLTVL.

In this sample, this clone turned up once. V gene TRBV7-8 combines with J gene TRBJ1-2, with D unclear. Germline V gene data show CDR1 as SGHVS and CDR2 as FQNEAQ. With 4 bases removed from V and 4 bases from J, the gap between germline ends came to 13 bases. This CDR3 region has 14 residues. CDR3 residues: CASSSEGRGYGYTF. The CDR3 region has the DNA TGTGCCAGCAGCTCCGAGGGCCGGGGCTATGGCTACACCTTC.

This clone appeared a few times. V and J are TRBV4-1 and TRBJ1-2; no clear D. Looked up from germline, CDR1 is MGHRA and CDR2 is YSYEKL. The V and J ends lost 4 bases and 4 bases respectively, with 19 bases between them. The CDR3 contains 16 residues. CDR3 loop: CASSPPGRSRSYGYTF. Here the CDR3 DNA reads TGCGCCAGCAGCCCCCCTGGGAGAAGTCGCTCCTATGGCTACACCTTC.

The genes are TRBV27 and TRBJ1-1, with D perhaps TRBD1 (6 bases). The CDR3 spans 15 residues. The germline gives CDR1 MNHEY, CDR2 SMNVEV (reference sequence). V was clipped by 6 bases and J by 0 bases, with 14 bases between them. In nucleotides, the CDR3 is TGTGCCAGCAGGGATCAAACAGGGATGAACACTGAAGCTTTCTTT. As protein: CASRDQTGMNTEAFF.

The V gene is TRBV27, the J gene TRBJ2-6, with 7 bases lining up with TRBD2. J lost 4 bases, V lost 1 base, and 4 bases had no gene match. From germline, CDR1 is MNHEY and CDR2 SMNVEV (reference sequence). The length of the CDR3 is 16 residues. Here the CDR3 DNA reads TGTGCCAGCAGTTTATTGGGGGGGACCGGGGCCAACGTCCTGACTTTC. This gives the protein CASSLLGGTGANVLTF.

The J gene is TRBJ1-2, the V gene TRBV19; D perhaps matches TRBD1 (5 bases). Germline assignment: CDR1 LNHDA and CDR2 SQIVND (reference sequence). Trimming took off 4 bases at V and 3 bases at J, with 18 bases between the two ends. CDR3 length: 16 residues. The CDR3 region is CASSTSGDLEDYGYTF. As DNA, the CDR3 is TGTGCCAGTAGTACGTCGGGGGACCTAGAAGACTATGGCTACACCTTC.

The V gene is TRBV19, the J gene TRBJ1-2, with D hard to call. The CDR3 is made up of 14 amino acids. V gave up 1 base and J gave up 8 bases, with 14 bases separating them. Per germline, CDR1 LNHDA and CDR2 SQIVND (reference sequence). The CDR3 here is CASSIGLSDGGYTF. In DNA, the CDR3 is TGTGCCAGTAGTATAGGGCTAAGCGACGGAGGCTACACCTTC.

The rearrangement links TRBV9 to TRBJ2-1; D is unclear. Trimming took 0 bases from V and 0 from J, leaving 10 bases between them. From germline, CDR1 is SGDLS and CDR2 YYNGEE. The CDR3 loop spans 16 amino acids. CDR3 sequence reads: CASSVASRSSYNEQFF. The CDR3 DNA reads TGTGCCAGCAGCGTAGCTTCCAGAAGCTCCTACAATGAGCAGTTCTTC.

This chain links TRBV6-1 with TRBJ2-3, with a possible D match to TRBD2 (7 bases). Trimming removed 1 base from V and 5 bases from J, with 19 bases in between. Germline V CDR1 and CDR2: MNHNS, SASEGT. The CDR3 covers 17 residues. Written as DNA, the CDR3 is TGTGCCAGCAGTGAAGAAGTTGGAGGGGGGAGGGGAGATACGCAGTATTTT. Its protein is CASSEEVGGGRGDTQYF.

This clone has a single count. An end of the junction differs from the germline gene, which may be a read error. V usage is TRBV7-9 and J usage is TRBJ1-4; D may be TRBD1 (6 bases). The germline gives CDR1 SEHNR, CDR2 FQNEAQ (reference sequence). This CDR3 region has 16 residues. CDR3 coding DNA: TGTTCCAGCAGCCTCCCACCCACAGGGCTGAAGGAAAAACTGTTTTTT. Amino acids: CSSSLPPTGLKEKLFF.

The chain is built from TRBV13 and TRBJ2-2; 7 nucleotides align to TRBD2. Germline V gives CDR1 PRHDT, CDR2 FYEKMQ (reference sequence). V lost 5 bases, J lost 1 base, and 1 base stayed unmatched. The CDR3 has 14 amino acids. DNA of the CDR3: TGTGCCAGCAGCCGGGGGGAGAACACCGGGGAGCTGTTTTTT. Amino acid sequence: CASSRGENTGELFF.

The chain has TRBV9 and TRBJ2-7, with D maybe TRBD1 (6 bases). Germline lookup yields CDR1 SGDLS and CDR2 YYNGEE. CDR3 length: 15 residues. V dropped 4 bases and J dropped 3 bases, with 17 bases sitting between them. In DNA, the CDR3 is TGTGCCAGCAGCCCCGACCCACAGGGATACTACGAGCAGTACTTC. Protein product: CASSPDPQGYYEQYF.

The rearrangement uses TRBV6-1 and TRBJ1-4; D is possibly TRBD1 (5 bases). Germline V gene data show CDR1 as MNHNS and CDR2 as SASEGT. The ends were cut back, 4 bases at V and 7 bases at J, with 13 bases in the middle. This CDR3 is 14 amino acids long. The chain's CDR3 is CASSGRGKGEKLFF. CDR3 DNA sequence: TGTGCCAGCAGTGGCCGGGGGAAAGGTGAAAAACTGTTTTTT.

The J gene is TRBJ2-5, the V gene TRBV19; 11 bases map to TRBD2. The J call is doubtful: the DNA matches TRBJ2-7 better. The germline CDR1 and CDR2 sequences are LNHDA and SQIVND (reference sequence). The CDR3 has 15 amino acids. This CDR3 reads CASSALLAGAAEQYF. The CDR3 bases are TGTGCCAGTTCCGCTTTACTAGCGGGGGCCGCCGAGCAGTACTTC.

V gene TRBV5-6 combines with J gene TRBJ1-4; 7 bases align to TRBD1. Trimming at V came to 1 base and at J to 8 bases, leaving 8 bases not matched to a gene. CDR1 SGHDT and CDR2 YYEEEE come from the germline V gene. This CDR3 comprises 15 residues. The DNA for the CDR3 is TGTGCCAGCAGCTTGCCTGCAGGGGGAGAAGAAAAACTGTTTTTT. Encoded protein: CASSLPAGGEEKLFF.

The rearrangement joins TRBV6-5 to TRBJ1-3, with 7 bases aligning to TRBD1. Germline CDR1 reads MNHEY; CDR2 reads SVGAGI. The CDR3 sequence is 16 residues long. V shed 2 bases and J 0 bases; nucleotides not matched to a gene: 4. CDR3 loop: CASSYPGTDSGNTIYF. The CDR3 DNA follows: TGTGCCAGCAGTTACCCGGGGACAGACTCTGGAAACACCATATATTTT.

The V and J genes are TRBV10-3 and TRBJ2-5; D is uncertain. In germline, CDR1 is ENHRY, CDR2 SYGVKD. This CDR3 region has 13 residues. V shed 8 bases and J shed 0 bases, with 10 bases lying between them. The CDR3 protein is CAIRLGDQETQYF. For the CDR3, the DNA is TGTGCCATCCGGCTTGGAGACCAAGAGACCCAGTACTTC.

The sample holds a few counts of this clone. This rearrangement joins TRBV19 to TRBJ2-2; D not resolved. The length of the CDR3 is 14 residues. Per the germline V gene, CDR1 is LNHDA and CDR2 is SQIVND (reference sequence). Trimming pared 2 bases from V and 4 bases from J, leaving 8 bases between. The CDR3 nucleotides are TGTGCCAGTAGTATAAGAGCTTTCACCGGGGAGCTGTTTTTT. Its translation is CASSIRAFTGELFF.